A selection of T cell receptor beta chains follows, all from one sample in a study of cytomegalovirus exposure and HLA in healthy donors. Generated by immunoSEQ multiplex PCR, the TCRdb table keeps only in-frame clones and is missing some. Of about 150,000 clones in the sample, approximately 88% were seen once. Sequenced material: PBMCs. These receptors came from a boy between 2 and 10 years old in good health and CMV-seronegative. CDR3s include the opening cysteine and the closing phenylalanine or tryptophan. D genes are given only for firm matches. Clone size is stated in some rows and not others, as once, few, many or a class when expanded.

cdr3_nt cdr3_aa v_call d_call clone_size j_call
TGTGCCAGCAGCTCCGTGGGGAGGTACAATGAGCAGTTCTTC CASSSVGRYNEQFF TRBV7-2 NA NA TRBJ2-1
TGTGCCAGTAGTCCATATATAACTGAAATGAACACTGAAGCTTTCTTT CASSPYITEMNTEAFF TRBV19 NA NA TRBJ1-1
TGCGCCAGCAGCCAAGCAGTTTCCAGGGGGCATGGCTACACCTTC CASSQAVSRGHGYTF TRBV4-3 TRBD1 NA TRBJ1-2
TGTGCCAGCAGCTTAGGAGGCGTGGGGGGTTTACGCACAGATACGCAGTATTTT CASSLGGVGGLRTDTQYF TRBV7-9 NA NA TRBJ2-3
TGTGCCAGTAGTATAGCGGGGCTAGCGGAACTCCCCTCCTACGAGCAGTACTTC CASSIAGLAELPSYEQYF TRBV19 TRBD2 NA TRBJ2-7
TGCGCCAGCAGCTTGGGACAGGAGGATGGCTACACCTTC CASSLGQEDGYTF TRBV5-1 NA NA TRBJ1-2
TGTGCCTGGAGTAGGGAGGGGAATTCACCCCTCCACTTT CAWSREGNSPLHF TRBV30 NA NA TRBJ1-6
TGTGCCAGCTCCTCAGGTGACAACGAGCAGTACTTC CASSSGDNEQYF TRBV18 NA NA TRBJ2-7
TGCGCCAGCAGCTTGGGTCCGCGGGTGAGCACCGGGGAGCTGTTTTTT CASSLGPRVSTGELFF TRBV5-1 NA once TRBJ2-2
TGTGCCAGCAGCATATCAACAGGAGCCTACGAGCAGTACTTC CASSISTGAYEQYF TRBV14 NA NA TRBJ2-7